This T cell receptor beta chain is from a study of blood T cell repertoires in COVID-19. Looked up from germline, CDR1 is SNHLY and CDR2 is FYNNEI. This CDR3 spans 14 amino acids. Losses at the gene ends were 2 bases for V and 2 bases for J; bases not matched to a gene: 1. Assay used: immunoSEQ multiplex PCR; TCRdb lists only in-frame clones, some missing. The repertoire has 95,000 to 150,000 clones, approximately 81% of them found once; the top ten carry 3.5% to 4%. The rearrangement joins TRBV2 to TRBJ2-3, with TRBD1 identical over 7 bases. The sequenced sample consisted of peripheral blood. This receptor was taken from a woman between 50 and 59 years old with acute or convalescent COVID-19. CDR3 in amino acids: CASSERGPTDTQYF. Written as DNA, the CDR3 is TGTGCCAGCAGTGAAAGGGGGCCCACAGATACGCAGTATTTT.